This T cell receptor beta chain stems from a study of blood T cell repertoires in COVID-19. Study details: The origin of the acute and convalescent COVID-19 samples was the United States, Italy and Spain.

Repertoires were generated with immunoSEQ multiplex PCR, while TCRdb's copy carries only in-frame clones and drops some. This sample has approximately 200,000 clones, with about 85% found just once. Germline values: CDR1 MNHEY, CDR2 SMNVEV (reference sequence). J lost 7 bases, V lost 3 bases, and 8 bases had no gene match. The CDR3 loop spans 15 amino acids. V gene TRBV27 combines with J gene TRBJ2-1; 8 bases map to TRBD1. Sequencing input: peripheral blood. The source of this sequence is a woman in her thirties with active or convalescent COVID-19. The CDR3 coding sequence is TGTGCCAGCAGTTTTTTCGGACAGGGTAGTAATGAGCAGTTCTTC. Translated, it gives CASSFFGQGSNEQFF.